The clone carrying this T cell receptor (beta chain) was observed at least ten times. These data are taken from a study of neurological immune-mediated disorders. Germline V gives CDR1 LGHNA, CDR2 YNFKEQ. This CDR3 has 14 amino acids. V was trimmed by 4 bases and J by 3 bases, leaving 13 bases between them. From the 5' RACE reads, TCRdb called clonotypes with MiXCR, one entry per CDR3 protein. The repertoire holds 66,000 or so distinct CDR3 sequences, with less than 5.5% as singletons. The chain has TRBV4-2 and TRBJ2-7; D possibly corresponds to TRBD1 (6 bases). Sequencing was carried out using PBMCs. The TCR was taken from a man aged 25-40 years with multiple sclerosis. In nucleotides, the CDR3 is TGTGCCAGCAGCCCAAAGGGGGTCTTCTACGAGCAGTACTTC. It codes for CASSPKGVFYEQYF.